This T cell receptor (beta chain) appears in the sequencing data of a study of regulatory T cells in long-lasting Graves disease. At the level of the study: The criterion for persistent Graves' disease was over 5 years of antithyroid drugs with positive TSH receptor antibodies.

Described time point: persistent/refractory GD, antithyroid drugs over 5 years with positive TRAb. The authors made the TCR library using RNA they extracted from PBMCs. The diagnosis of Graves' disease used American Thyroid Association guidelines. Relying on iRepertoire HTBI primers and Arm-PCR of CDR3 regions, the team built TCR beta libraries. Via MiXCR, TCRdb re-called the multiplex PCR reads, giving one row per CDR3 protein. The data hold roughly 430,000 distinct CDR3 sequences, with around 20% observed a single time. The sequence derives from a female donor with Graves disease. Specimen: peripheral blood mononuclear cells (PBMCs), collected when the disease was refractory, from a patient treated with antithyroid drugs.

CDR3 DNA: TGCGCCAGCAGCATAGCGGGAGGGCTGAACGAGCAGTACTTC. Amino acids: CASSIAGGLNEQYF. V is TRBV5-1 and J is TRBJ2-7; 11 nucleotides agree with TRBD2. The V gene end was trimmed by 4 bases and the J gene end by 5 bases; junction bases not matched to a gene: 5. Germline V CDR1 and CDR2: SGHRS, YFSETQ. The CDR3 is 14 residues long. The full variable domain, its missing parts supplied by reference TRBV5-1 and TRBJ2-7, is KAGVTQTPRYLIKTRGQQVTLSCSPISGHRSVSWYQQTPGQGLQFLFEYFSETQRNKGNFPGRFSGRQFSNSRSEMNVSTLELGDSALYLCASSIAGGLNEQYFGPGTRLTVT.